This TCR beta chain was sequenced for a study of OX40 agonist ivuxolimab in advanced cancers. Looking at the study overall: Patients received the agonistic anti-OX40 (CD134) antibody ivuxolimab. Patients were infused with ivuxolimab every 2 weeks at 0.01 to 10 mg/kg.

This clone showed up just once. The assay was immunoSEQ multiplex PCR, and TCRdb's table has in-frame clones only and misses some. The data hold approximately 89,000 clones, with roughly 88% observed a single time. Trimming took 0 bases from V and 6 from J; bases not matched to a gene: 5. Germline CDR1 is MNHEY and CDR2 is SVGAGI. The CDR3 runs 14 residues. This TCR derives from an adult with an advanced solid tumor such as melanoma, head and neck, liver or kidney cancer. This chain connects TRBV6-5 to TRBJ2-7; the match to TRBD1 covers 7 bases. Sequencing was performed on CD4+ or CD8+ T cells sorted from blood, taken in a trial of the OX40 agonist ivuxolimab. CDR3 loop: CASSYSGPGGEQYF. In DNA, the CDR3 is TGTGCCAGCAGTTACTCTGGACCAGGGGGCGAGCAGTACTTC.